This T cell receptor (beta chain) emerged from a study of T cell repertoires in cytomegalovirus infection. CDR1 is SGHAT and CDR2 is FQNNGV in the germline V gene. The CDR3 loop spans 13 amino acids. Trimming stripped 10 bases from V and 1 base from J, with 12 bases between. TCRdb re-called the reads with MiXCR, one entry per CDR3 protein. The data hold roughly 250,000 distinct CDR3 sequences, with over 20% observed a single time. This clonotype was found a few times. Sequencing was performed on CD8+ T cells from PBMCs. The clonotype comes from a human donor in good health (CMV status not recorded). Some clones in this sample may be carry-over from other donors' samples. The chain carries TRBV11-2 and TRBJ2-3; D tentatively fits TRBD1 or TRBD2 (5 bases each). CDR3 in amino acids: CATSMGGTDTQYF. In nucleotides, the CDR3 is TGTGCCACTTCCATGGGGGGCACAGATACGCAGTATTTT.